The 23 T cell receptor beta chains below all came from one sample that was sequenced in a study of human T cells and chemical hapten exposure. TCRdb re-called the RACE reads with MiXCR, one entry per CDR3 protein. The sample records 150,000 to 200,000 distinct CDR3 sequences, about 15% being singletons. Time point: patch test 1, 2 weeks after DPC sensitization. As to treatment: therapeutic diphenylcyclopropenone sensitization with weekly scalp DPC. The material sequenced was whole blood, taken in connection with sensitization to the hapten diphenylcyclopropenone (DPC). The receptors were sampled from a woman younger than 45 with alopecia areata. Some clones in this sample may be carry-over from other donors' samples.

The CDR3: CASSFGGGQYF. Written as DNA, the CDR3 is TGTGCCAGCAGTTTCGGTGGGGGACAGTACTTC. The chain links TRBV12-3 or TRBV12-4 to TRBJ2-7, with D possibly being TRBD1 or TRBD2 (5 bases each). The CDR3 totals 11 residues. Trimming shortened V by 3 bases and J by 10 bases, and 10 bases separated the two germline ends.

This sequence joins TRBV11-2 and TRBJ1-4; D call uncertain. From germline, CDR1 is SGHAT and CDR2 FQNNGV. V dropped 1 base and J dropped 8 bases, with 11 bases sitting between them. CDR3 length: 14 residues. CDR3 DNA sequence: TGTGCCAGCAGCTTAGGCGGGGTTGGGGAAAAACTGTTTTTT. Its translation: CASSLGGVGEKLFF.

The rearrangement joins TRBV6-6 to TRBJ1-4; tentative D call: TRBD1 (6 bases). The CDR3 is made up of 14 amino acids. Trimming took 8 bases from V and 3 from J, leaving 13 bases between them. Germline V CDR1 and CDR2: MNHNY, SVGAGI (reference sequence). CDR3 sequence (DNA): TGTGCCAGCTGGCAGGGGCTTCCTAATGAAAAACTGTTTTTT. It specifies CASWQGLPNEKLFF.

The table lists this clonotype with a count of one. A much larger clonotype is one base distant, so this may be a read error. The CDR3 loop reads CASSYYTDTQYF. The CDR3 DNA follows: TGTGCCAGCAGTTACTACACAGATACGCAGTATTTT. The gene calls are TRBV12-3 or TRBV12-4 and TRBJ2-3; unclear D gene. The V gene lost 4 bases and the J gene lost 2 bases, with 4 bases spanning the gap. This CDR3 has 12 amino acids.

This clonotype was picked up a small number of times. The V and J genes are TRBV5-1 and TRBJ1-5; unclear D gene. Germline V CDR1 and CDR2: SGHRS, YFSETQ. The CDR3 runs to 13 residues. The V gene lost 2 bases and the J gene lost 3 bases, with 6 bases spanning the gap. The DNA for the CDR3 is TGCGCCAGCAGCTTCAATCCCAATCAGCCCCAGCATTTT. It yields the protein CASSFNPNQPQHF.

The chain recombines TRBV29-1 with TRBJ2-4; perhaps D is TRBD1 or TRBD2 (5 bases each). Per germline, CDR1 SQVTM and CDR2 ANQGSEA. V was pared by 4 bases and J by 5 bases, with 12 bases between. The CDR3 consists of 13 residues. CDR3 DNA sequence: TGCAGCGTTGCACTAGTGGGGGAAAACATTCAGTACTTC. It is translated as CSVALVGENIQYF.

The rearrangement uses TRBV12-3 or TRBV12-4 and TRBJ2-7, with D perhaps TRBD2 (5 bases). Trimming shortened V by 3 bases and J by 3 bases, and 9 bases separated the two germline ends. CDR3 length: 13 residues. The CDR3 bases are TGTGCCAGCAGTTTTCTCCGGGGCTACGAGCAGTACTTC. As protein: CASSFLRGYEQYF.

This clonotype was observed a few times. The chain couples TRBV27 to TRBJ2-5; D unclear. Trimming pared 1 base from V and 5 bases from J, leaving 8 bases between. Germline V gene lookup returns CDR1 MNHEY and CDR2 SMNVEV (reference sequence). The CDR3 sequence is 13 residues long. The CDR3 spells CASSLLGTETQYF. The CDR3 DNA is TGTGCCAGCAGTTTATTAGGCACCGAGACCCAGTACTTC.

In its sample, this clonotype was seen many times. The chain has TRBV6-5 and TRBJ1-6; D call uncertain. V was shortened by 6 bases and J by 3 bases, with 18 bases between the two germline ends. The CDR3 has 17 amino acids. From germline, CDR1 is MNHEY and CDR2 SVGAGI. The CDR3 reads CASSPYGPEHYNSPLHF. CDR3 DNA sequence: TGTGCCAGCAGCCCTTATGGACCGGAACACTATAATTCACCCCTCCACTTT.

This clonotype was observed a few times. The CDR3 sequence is CAISAFPGAPDEKLFF. Here the CDR3 DNA reads TGTGCCATCAGTGCATTTCCAGGGGCCCCCGATGAAAAACTGTTTTTT. This sequence joins TRBV10-3 and TRBJ1-4, with TRBD1 as a possible D gene (6 bases). Germline CDR1 is ENHRY and CDR2 is SYGVKD. The CDR3 has 16 residues. V shed 4 bases and J shed 6 bases, with 18 bases lying between them.

This clonotype was detected only a few times. V usage is TRBV29-1 and J usage is TRBJ2-7; TRBD2 agrees at 11 bases. The CDR3 has 15 residues. Germline trimming cut 6 bases from V and 6 bases from J; bases unmatched to any gene: 13. Germline loops: CDR1 SQVTM, CDR2 ANQGSEA. The CDR3 DNA reads TGCAGCGTCTCCTCACTAGCGGGAGTAACTCGCGAGCAGTACTTC. Translation: CSVSSLAGVTREQYF.

This clonotype has only a few counts. The chain couples TRBV29-1 to TRBJ2-7; D possibly corresponds to TRBD1 (5 bases). The CDR3 totals 12 residues. Germline values: CDR1 SQVTM, CDR2 ANQGSEA. The germline V and J ends were trimmed by 5 bases and 1 base, with 9 bases remaining between them. The CDR3 DNA follows: TGCAGCGTTCAAAGGGGTTCCTACGAGCAGTACTTC. Protein product: CSVQRGSYEQYF.

The chain combines TRBV7-2 with TRBJ2-1; D not certain. The CDR3 sequence is 15 residues long. Trimming removed 5 bases at V and 0 bases at J, with 11 bases between. Germline CDR1 SGHTA, CDR2 FQGNSA. CDR3 sequence: CASSPIRRSYNEQFF. The CDR3 nucleotides are TGTGCCAGCAGCCCTATTAGACGCTCCTACAATGAGCAGTTCTTC.

This clonotype came up a few times. The chain employs TRBV7-8 and TRBJ1-1, with no clear D. Germline V gene sequence: CDR1 SGHVS, CDR2 FQNEAQ. V was cut by 7 bases and J by 11 bases, with 23 bases left in between. The CDR3 is made up of 14 amino acids. The CDR3, as DNA: TGTGCCAGCACCCTACGGGTGGGTAGGCAGGAGGCTTTCTTT. This gives the protein CASTLRVGRQEAFF.

This clonotype was counted a few times. CDR3 DNA: TGCAGCGTCGCAGACAGGGGGCTGAAGACCCAGTACTTC. Translated: CSVADRGLKTQYF. The rearrangement joins TRBV29-1 to TRBJ2-5; 10 nucleotides line up with TRBD1. The V and J ends lost 6 bases and 6 bases, in that order; junction bases with no gene match: 7. This CDR3 has 13 amino acids. Germline V gives CDR1 SQVTM, CDR2 ANQGSEA.

In this sample, this clonotype turned up many times. This CDR3 reads CASSLMGDTSFEQYF. The CDR3 DNA is TGCGCCAGCAGCTTAATGGGGGACACCTCATTCGAGCAGTACTTC. The chain uses TRBV5-1 and TRBJ2-7, with a weak D call TRBD1 (6 bases). The V and J ends lost 2 bases and 6 bases respectively, with 18 bases between them. Germline V gives CDR1 SGHRS, CDR2 YFSETQ. The CDR3 runs to 15 residues. Full variable domain (remainder filled in from reference TRBV5-1 and TRBJ2-7): KAGVTQTPRYLIKTRGQQVTLSCSPISGHRSVSWYQQTPGQGLQFLFEYFSETQRNKGNFPGRFSGRQFSNSRSEMNVSTLELGDSALYLCASSLMGDTSFEQYFGPGTRLTVT.

For the CDR3, the DNA is TGTGCCAGCAGCTCGGACAGGGATCAGCCCCAGCATTTT. Encoded protein: CASSSDRDQPQHF. This chain connects TRBV5-4 to TRBJ1-5; TRBD1 matches at 8 bases. The germline V gene encodes CDR1 SGHNT and CDR2 YYREEE (reference sequence). V trimming: 3 bases; J trimming: 5 bases; junction bases outside the gene matches: 1. The CDR3 is 13 residues long.

This rearrangement joins TRBV7-9 to TRBJ2-2, with D perhaps TRBD2 (5 bases). Germline V gives CDR1 SEHNR, CDR2 FQNEAQ (reference sequence). This CDR3 spans 15 amino acids. The V end was cut by 5 bases, the J end by 5 bases, with 15 bases between. Written as DNA, the CDR3 is TGTGCCAGCAGCCTCCGCCGGGATAGGACCGGGGAGCTGTTTTTT. Protein sequence: CASSLRRDRTGELFF.

The rearrangement joins TRBV6-5 to TRBJ2-3; 11 bases agree with TRBD1. The CDR3 totals 16 residues. In germline, CDR1 is MNHEY, CDR2 SVGAGI. The V segment lost 6 bases and the J segment 4 bases; nucleotides outside the gene matches: 9. The CDR3 region has the DNA TGTGCCAGCAGCCCGTCCGGGACAGGGGGAGCAGATACGCAGTATTTT. Translation gives CASSPSGTGGADTQYF.

This clonotype was seen a few times. The rearrangement links TRBV7-2 to TRBJ2-1, with 12 bases matching TRBD2. Germline loops: CDR1 SGHTA, CDR2 FQGNSA. CDR3 length equals 13 residues. With 6 bases clipped from V and 14 bases from J, the junction kept 8 bases outside the gene matches. For the CDR3, the DNA is TGTGCCAGCAGAACCGGGACTAGCGGGCCGAAGTTCTTC. Translation gives CASRTGTSGPKFF.

This clonotype turned up a few times. This sequence may be a read error, since a much larger clone differs from it by one base. V usage is TRBV7-2 and J usage is TRBJ2-1; D unresolved. Germline values: CDR1 SGHTA, CDR2 FQGNSA. The CDR3 has 15 residues. DNA for the CDR3: TGTGCCAGCAGCTTAGGTTGGGCAATCGACAAAGAGCAGTTCTTC. This codes for CASSLGWAIDKEQFF.

The chain recombines TRBV7-2 with TRBJ2-3, with 9 bases identical to TRBD2. The V segment lost 11 bases and the J segment 4 bases; nucleotides outside the gene matches: 7. Germline values: CDR1 SGHTA, CDR2 FQGNSA. The CDR3 covers 13 residues. CDR3: CAGGGAGADTQYF. Written as DNA, the CDR3 is TGTGCCGGCGGGGGGGCTGGGGCAGATACGCAGTATTTT.

The chain combines TRBV4-3 with TRBJ1-5, with D tentatively TRBD1 (6 bases). Germline V gene data show CDR1 as LGHNA and CDR2 as YSLEER. This CDR3 is built from 16 residues. The V end lost 0 bases, the J end lost 4 bases, and 13 bases lay between the germline ends. CDR3 amino acids: CASSQDATGRNQPQHF. The CDR3 DNA follows: TGCGCCAGCAGCCAAGATGCGACAGGCCGGAATCAGCCCCAGCATTTT.